This T cell receptor beta chain was recovered during a study of blood T cell repertoires in COVID-19. Study-wide context: COVID-19 samples from acute and convalescent phases originated in the United States, Italy and Spain. Sources were T cells, B-cell-depleted T cells, or PBMCs; the material itself was cDNA or gDNA.

As processed by the authors: Amplification from reference gene primers served as the basis for estimated nucleated cell counts. Libraries were prepared by immunoSEQ multiplex PCR; TCRdb keeps only in-frame clonotypes and omits some of them. V and J calls and clone size come straight from that table; D and trimming were deduced from the DNA. The data contain 200,000 to 250,000 clones, about 88% of them seen just once; the ten biggest clones take up around 3%. CDR3 length: 13 residues. The ends were cut back, 5 bases at V and 3 bases at J, with 11 bases in the middle. The germline V gene encodes CDR1 MNHEY and CDR2 SVGEGT.

Sequencing was done on a sample of peripheral blood. This receptor was taken from a man aged 55-75 years with acute or convalescent COVID-19. The J gene is TRBJ2-7, the V gene TRBV6-2 or TRBV6-3, with TRBD1 as a possible D gene (6 bases). CDR3 DNA sequence: TGTGCCAGCAGTCCGGACAGATTCTACGAGCAGTACTTC. It specifies CASSPDRFYEQYF.